Described below is a single T cell receptor beta chain sequence and its context. This CDR3 region has 16 residues. V lost 1 base to trimming and J lost 7 bases; unmatched junction nucleotides: 11. Looked up from germline, CDR1 is LGHDT and CDR2 is YNNKEL (reference sequence). This specimen belongs to a study of blood T cell repertoires in COVID-19. Across the study: COVID-19 samples collected from the United States, Italy and Spain covered acute and convalescent phases. T cells, B-cell-depleted T cells, or PBMCs provided the cDNA or gDNA that served as material.

Original processing notes: Estimated nucleated cell counts came from reference gene primer amplification. The assay was immunoSEQ multiplex PCR, and TCRdb's table has in-frame clones only and misses some. For V, J and clone size, that table is used; D and trimming come from the DNA. In the table there are 180,000 or so clones, approximately 85% of which are singletons. This TCR was sampled from a human donor with active or convalescent COVID-19. The donor label of this sample is uncertain. The sample was peripheral blood. The chain links TRBV3-1 (or the pseudogene TRBV3-2) to TRBJ2-3, with 7 bases matching TRBD2. CDR3: CASSQGGAGFGNTQYF. DNA for the CDR3: TGTGCCAGCAGCCAAGGAGGAGCGGGGTTCGGTAATACGCAGTATTTT.